This T cell receptor (beta chain) stems from a study of cytomegalovirus exposure and HLA in healthy donors. Study outcomes and limitations: A later analysis by the authors found several of the most significant clusters apparently linked to common viral pathogens. Researchers reported from a later analysis that most CMV-associated TCR beta chains appeared HLA-restricted. Cytomegalovirus status was reportedly diagnosed by the classifier with high sensitivity and specificity. In a later analysis, at a false discovery rate of 0.05, 17,000 or so TCR beta sequences matched HLA alleles.

In regard to this clone: Its antigen is unknown.

The CDR3 has 15 residues. The germline CDR1 and CDR2 sequences are SGHTA and FQGTGA. J lost 6 bases, V lost 1 base, and 3 bases had no gene match. PCR used 60 Vbeta primers and 13 Jbeta primers. Some clones are missing from TCRdb's copy, which holds only in-frame ones; the method was immunoSEQ multiplex PCR. The data hold about 92,000 clones, with almost 85% observed a single time. Material for sequencing was PBMCs. The chain couples TRBV7-3 to TRBJ2-1; TRBD1 aligns across 10 bases. The receptor was isolated from a woman aged 18-29 years in good health and CMV-seropositive. The DNA of the CDR3 is TGTGCCAGCAGCTTAATGGGACAGGGGTCCAATGAGCAGTTCTTC. As protein: CASSLMGQGSNEQFF.